Following are 7 T cell receptor beta chains from one sample sequenced in a study of cytomegalovirus exposure and HLA in healthy donors. Only in-frame clones appear in the TCRdb table, and some are missing; sequencing was by immunoSEQ multiplex PCR. Among roughly 56,000 clones, roughly nine tenths were seen once, and the ten largest hold around 14%. The sample was PBMCs. These receptors were obtained from a woman between 18 and 29 years old in good health and CMV-seronegative.

The gene calls are TRBV6-5 and TRBJ2-7; D may be TRBD2 (5 bases). The CDR3 runs to 15 residues. Germline V gene data show CDR1 as MNHEY and CDR2 as SVGAGI. V shed 6 bases and J shed 1 base, with 16 bases lying between them. CDR3 in DNA: TGTGCCAGCAGAAACTTAGCGTACTCTTCCTACGAGCAGTACTTC. Its translation: CASRNLAYSSYEQYF.

V gene TRBV28 combines with J gene TRBJ1-1; TRBD1 matches 11 bases. CDR1 MDHEN and CDR2 SYDVKM come from the germline V gene. J was trimmed by 5 bases and V by 6 bases; bases with no gene match: 8. The CDR3 has 15 amino acids. CDR3 nucleotides: TGTGCCAGCAGATGGTTCGGGACAGGGGGTACTGAAGCTTTCTTT. Protein product: CASRWFGTGGTEAFF. Using reference TRBV28 and TRBJ1-1 for the parts outside the CDR3, the full variable domain is DVKVTQSSRYLVKRTGEKVFLECVQDMDHENMFWYRQDPGLGLRLIYFSYDVKMKEKGDIPEGYSVSREKKERFSLILESASTNQTSMYLCASRWFGTGGTEAFFGQGTRLTVV.

The chain joins TRBV7-9 to TRBJ2-3; 7 positions agree with TRBD1. This CDR3 comprises 15 residues. J was trimmed by 6 bases and V by 2 bases; bases with no gene match: 8. Germline V gives CDR1 SEHNR, CDR2 FQNEAQ (reference sequence). CDR3 bases: TGTGCCAGCAGCTTAAACCCTGACAGGGAGGATACGCAGTATTTT. It yields the protein CASSLNPDREDTQYF. The variable domain in full, with the rest retrieved from reference TRBV7-9 and TRBJ2-3, is DTGVSQNPRHKITKRGQNVTFRCDPISEHNRLYWYRQTLGQGPEFLTYFQNEAQLEKSRLLSDRFSAERPKGSFSTLEIQRTEQGDSAMYLCASSLNPDREDTQYFGPGTRLTVL.

The chain recombines TRBV6-5 with TRBJ2-2; maybe TRBD1 (6 bases). The CDR3 has 15 residues. Trimming pared 6 bases from V and 1 base from J, leaving 12 bases between. From germline, CDR1 is MNHEY and CDR2 SVGAGI. The CDR3 DNA is TGTGCCAGCAGACTACAGGGTATGAACACCGGGGAGCTGTTTTTT. This encodes CASRLQGMNTGELFF.

The CDR3 coding sequence is TGTGCCAGCAACTCCGAAGGGGCTGAGTATGGCTACACCTTC. Residues: CASNSEGAEYGYTF. V gene TRBV28 combines with J gene TRBJ1-2; D may be TRBD1 (5 bases). The CDR3 has 14 amino acids. With 7 bases removed from V and 5 bases from J, the gap between germline ends came to 17 bases. In germline, CDR1 is MDHEN, CDR2 SYDVKM.

This clone has just a few counts. CDR3 sequence reads: CASSGTSGSTDTQYF. DNA of the CDR3: TGTGCCAGCAGCGGGACTAGCGGGAGCACAGATACGCAGTATTTT. The J gene is TRBJ2-3, the V gene TRBV9, with 11 bases lining up with TRBD2. CDR1 is SGDLS, CDR2 YYNGEE, per germline. The CDR3 length is 15 residues. V lost 3 bases, J lost 0 bases, and 0 bases stayed unmatched.

The chain combines TRBV7-9 with TRBJ1-2; 9 bases agree with TRBD1. V lost 4 bases to trimming and J lost 3 bases; unmatched junction nucleotides: 9. The CDR3 runs 16 residues. Germline lookup yields CDR1 SEHNR and CDR2 FQNEAQ (reference sequence). CDR3 DNA sequence: TGTGCCAGCAGCTCCTATGGGACAGGGTTTGACTATGGCTACACCTTC. Residues: CASSSYGTGFDYGYTF. Supplemented by reference TRBV7-9 and TRBJ1-2, the full variable domain reads DTGVSQNPRHKITKRGQNVTFRCDPISEHNRLYWYRQTLGQGPEFLTYFQNEAQLEKSRLLSDRFSAERPKGSFSTLEIQRTEQGDSAMYLCASSSYGTGFDYGYTFGSGTRLTVV.